This TCR beta chain was observed in a study of cytomegalovirus exposure and HLA in healthy donors (dated by TCRdb to 2015 to 2018). Concerning the study at large: An earlier analysis of 587 of the donors reported around 280 Gb of sequence data and 95 million to 140 million unique TCR beta sequences obtained from about 179 million T cells. About 300 gigabases of sequencing data and approximately 84 million unique TCR sequences were included in an early release covering under 650 HLA-typed donors. The genetic ancestry cluster associated with self-reported Caucasian donors included 80% to 90% of the approximately 400 genotyped donors. The study aimed to test whether signatures of past pathogen exposure could be identified by cataloging public T cell receptors. Using immunosequencing, the study profiled T cell repertoires from around 680 subjects and related those repertoires to cytomegalovirus serostatus. Besides the first cohort of some 670 subjects, a separate validation cohort made up of some 110 different subjects was used. To predict cytomegalovirus infection status, the study brought together high-throughput TCR immunosequencing, statistical association of individual TCRs with disease status, and machine learning. A later analysis re-analyzed previously published TCR beta repertoires from 650 to 800 donors and added high-resolution HLA genotyping to study TCR occurrence patterns. In the later analysis, no new phenotypic data were used to find candidate immune exposures; instead, reliance was placed on TCR beta sequences and their occurrence across donors. An earlier analysis of 587 of the donors used high-throughput TCR beta sequencing to judge whether each TCR beta V gene segment behaved as functional or pseudogenic. Donor age, sex, ethnicity and CMV serostatus were collected together with the repertoire data. In a later genetic analysis, genome-wide SNP genotypes for 398 of the 666 donors were used, and that subset was treated as a discovery cohort. All discovery cohort repertoires had been generated on a single sequencing platform. HLA typing included class I and class II loci at four-digit resolution. The number of typed donors differed by locus: roughly 620-630 for A, B, C, DRB1 and DQB1; approximately 530 for DQA1; some 590 for DPA1; and 400 to 480 for DPB1. Five DR-DQ haplotypes were handled as single units for association and clustering, since linkage in the cohort was strong. Across 300 to 400 genotyped donors of the cohort, an average of roughly 200,000 unique TCR beta nucleotide sequences per donor were sequenced, and roughly 20% of those sequences were non-productive. Beyond this particular receptor, the publication reports: Because counts were too low, roughly 18 rarely observed V segments, including chromosome 9 orphons, were left out of the earlier analysis of 587 of the donors. A cluster of highly shared sequence variants was judged likely to represent a technical artifact of the sequencing pipeline. In vitro tests confirmed that a few of the cytomegalovirus-associated TCR beta chains recognize cytomegalovirus antigens. According to a later analysis, most CMV-associated TCR beta chains appeared to be HLA-restricted, and the HLA associations seemed to be driven largely by CMV exposure. In a later genetic analysis, fewer N-insertions in productive TCRs were reported among donors in an Asian-associated ancestry cluster than the approximately 710-donor mean. According to a later analysis, parvovirus B19, influenza, CMV and Epstein-Barr virus appeared linked to several top co-occurrence clusters. Linkage disequilibrium might explain the correlated functional status among segregating V segments, but an unknown experimental factor could not be ruled out. HLA typing was unavailable for some donors at each locus, so association tests used only the typed subset. Assigning TCR associations to individual alleles was difficult when HLA alleles, especially DR and DQ, strongly co-occurred. A later analysis associated 16,951 TCR beta sequences with specific HLA alleles at a false discovery rate of 0.05. A further reported finding was that TCR beta sequences accurately predicted the HLA-A and HLA-B alleles for most subjects in the first cohort. In this cohort, only TCR beta chains were sequenced, and detectable features were limited by the absence of alpha or paired-chain data. In the study, some 160 TCR beta chains were listed as associated with cytomegalovirus. It was suggested by the authors that the approach could potentially be generalized to other disease states and immunological phenotypes. For the cohort, immune exposure information was limited to CMV serostatus. A later analysis found that HLA-associated TCR beta chains were more clonally expanded and had lower generation probabilities than equally common non-associated chains. The presence/absence analyses assumed that sequencing depth was roughly uniform across donors, and that assumption may not be true. Broadly in line with IMGT annotations, most TCR beta V segments showed up in productive rearrangements about 87% or about 30% of the time in an earlier analysis of 450 to 600 of the donors. A later analysis found that TCR association rates varied across HLA loci, with DRB1 alleles showing the most associated TCRs and HLA-C alleles the fewest. Cytomegalovirus status was reported to be diagnosed by the classifier with high specificity and sensitivity in both the original and validation cohorts. An association between a missense DCLRE1C variant and V-gene and J-gene trimming of TCR beta chains was found in a later genetic analysis and replicated in an independent cohort. Most TCR sequences were observed very rarely across donors, whereas some public TCRs were present in many individuals. The 87-base-pair reads could not distinguish some IMGT-functional V segments, including TRBV6-2 and TRBV6-3, so those segments were excluded.

The library relied on the immunoSEQ multiplex PCR assay. For the multiplex PCR, a mixture combining 60 forward primers for TCR Vbeta segments and 13 reverse primers for TCR Jbeta segments was used. A multiplex PCR assay on genomic DNA amplified the CDR3 region of rearranged TCR beta genes. On the Illumina HiSeq System, the amplified TCR beta libraries were sequenced as 87-base-pair reads. As for how the authors treated the data: A later analysis counted around 72 million unique TCR beta chains across the 690 or so repertoires, and roughly 11 million of these chains were shared by at least two donors. Raw reads were error-corrected and collapsed into unique sequences by a nearest-neighbor algorithm in which closely related sequences were merged to remove PCR and sequencing errors. CDR3 sequences were aligned to IMGT reference sequences to assign V, D and J gene segments. For a sequence to be retained, a match of at least six nucleotides was required to both a V gene segment and a J gene segment. A rearrangement was called productive if the CDR3 had no stop codons and remained in frame with V and J, and every other rearrangement was called non-productive. CDR3 was defined by IMGT convention, running from the second conserved V-encoded cysteine to the conserved J-encoded phenylalanine. Sequences without an unambiguous match to a single V gene segment were excluded from the earlier analysis of approximately 560 of the donors. An earlier analysis of fewer than 750 of the donors called V segments functional above 56.7% productive rearrangements and segregating when the between-donor standard deviation exceeded 5%. A statistical classification framework was built to diagnose cytomegalovirus status from the catalog of TCR beta chain sequences. In a later analysis, TCR nucleotide sequences were compared against IMGT/GENE-DB human TR gene sequences so that V and J genes could be assigned. In a later analysis, CDR3 sequences and most-parsimonious VDJ recombination scenarios were assigned using the TCRdist pipeline. In a later analysis, every TCR beta chain was defined by the combination of its CDR3 amino acid sequence and its V-gene family, and reads without a unique V-gene family were dropped. A later analysis removed several hundred highly shared, low-generation-probability nucleotide sequences to deal with suspected cross-contamination and a sequencing artifact. In a later analysis, a clonal expansion index for each public chain was calculated from normalized within-repertoire ranks of inferred template counts. In a later analysis, generation probabilities were computed with a VDJ recombination model fitted to out-of-frame rearrangements, and the resulting probabilities were checked against IGoR. In a later analysis, hypergeometric tests were used to score TCR-TCR, TCR-HLA and TCR-CMV co-occurrence, with a repertoire-size bias correction applied to TCR pairs. False discovery rates were estimated in a later analysis by permuting HLA or CMV assignments 20 times. In a later analysis, co-occurring TCRs were grouped using DBSCAN, and TCRdist sequence similarity was added for clustering within HLA-allele-positive subsets. For co-occurrence clustering, repertoires with fewer than 30,000 or more than 120,000 public chains were excluded, along with 4 to 6 repertoires with anomalous nucleotide sharing. As stored in TCRdb, this immuneACCESS dataset retains in-frame rearrangements with V and J assigned. A fraction of the clones does not appear; measured against another copy, unresolved V genes explain less than half of the discrepancy, and the remainder lacks a known reason. For V, J and clone size, that table is used; D and trimming come from the DNA. The sample table holds approximately 110,000 clones, of which roughly 70% were seen once. The biggest ten clones account for roughly 8.7% of the sample.

The CDR3 measures 13 amino acids from cysteine to phenylalanine. Only the CDR3 DNA stays, 39 bases, in frame from base 1. Ends trimmed: V by 2 bases, J by 7 bases; bases unmatched to a gene: 4. The germline V gene sets CDR1 to MGHDK and CDR2 to SYGVNS. The cohort consisted of 670 or so healthy bone marrow donors. At the time of sampling, all cohort members were nominally healthy, though unrecorded immune exposures were likely present. The donor was CMV seropositive and was included in the group of some 290 seropositive cohort members. Every donor gave a peripheral blood sample, and the peripheral blood mononuclear cells from that sample were used for TCR beta sequencing. The Qiagen DNeasy Blood Extraction Kit was used to extract genomic DNA from the blood cell samples. Points on this clone: Its antigen remains unidentified. Base qualities are missing; no much larger clone stands one base away.

Sequencing was done on a sample of PBMCs. Rearrangement joined TRBV25-1 to TRBJ2-7, with 8 bases aligning to TRBD1. The sequence came from a man younger than 35 in good health and CMV-seropositive. The CDR3 reads as follows: CASSERQGWEQYF. The nucleotides read TGTGCCAGCAGTGAAAGACAGGGGTGGGAGCAGTACTTC.